These 28 T cell receptor beta chains came from one sample sequenced in a study of blood T cell repertoires in COVID-19. The data were produced by immunoSEQ multiplex PCR, yet TCRdb's version contains in-frame clones alone and is incomplete. This table has 150,000 to 200,000 clones, around three quarters appearing once. The specimen sequenced was peripheral blood. The receptors here all came from a man aged 65-85 years with active or convalescent COVID-19.

The chain has TRBV30 and TRBJ1-2; TRBD1 agrees at 7 bases. With V trimmed by 1 base and J by 2 bases, 7 bases remained unmatched. Germline V lookup: CDR1 GTSNPN, CDR2 SVGIG (reference sequence). The CDR3 is made up of 15 amino acids. CDR3 DNA sequence: TGTGCCTGGAGTGCCCGACAGGGATCCAACTATGGCTACACCTTC. It yields the protein CAWSARQGSNYGYTF.

The chain combines TRBV5-8 with TRBJ1-3; no clear D. Trimming left V 6 bases short and J 0 bases short, with 7 bases between. Germline loops: CDR1 SGHTS, CDR2 YDEGEE. CDR3 length: 13 residues. The CDR3 DNA reads as TGTGCCAGCACCCCCTACTCTGGAAACACCATATATTTT. Its translation: CASTPYSGNTIYF.

The chain carries TRBV3-1 (or the pseudogene TRBV3-2) and TRBJ2-4; 7 bases fit TRBD1. V shed 2 bases and J 5 bases; nucleotides not matched to a gene: 9. This CDR3 is 16 amino acids long. Germline CDR1 LGHDT, CDR2 YNNKEL (reference sequence). The CDR3 nucleotides are TGTGCCAGCAGCCAAAACGAACAGGGGAACGAAAACATTCAGTACTTC. This gives the protein CASSQNEQGNENIQYF.

The chain carries TRBV5-1 and TRBJ2-5; 7 bases fit TRBD2. Unmatched junction bases numbered 9, after V lost 1 base and J lost 6 bases. This CDR3 has 15 amino acids. Germline CDR1 reads SGHRS; CDR2 reads YFSETQ. The DNA of the CDR3 is TGCGCCAGCAGCTTGTCACAGCGGGGAGCGAAGACCCAGTACTTC. Encoded protein: CASSLSQRGAKTQYF.

The count of this clone is one. V and J are TRBV4-1 and TRBJ1-2; the D gene is possibly TRBD1 (6 bases). V was pared by 2 bases and J by 4 bases, with 11 bases between. The CDR3 is made up of 14 amino acids. Germline values: CDR1 MGHRA, CDR2 YSYEKL. The CDR3 is CASSQPDSVYGYTF. CDR3 sequence (DNA): TGCGCCAGCAGCCAACCGGACAGCGTCTATGGCTACACCTTC.

V usage is TRBV4-3 and J usage is TRBJ1-6; D not resolved. Trimming took off 0 bases at V and 0 bases at J, with 18 bases between the two ends. Per germline, CDR1 LGHNA and CDR2 YSLEER. This CDR3 comprises 20 residues. The CDR3 spells CASSQELKIRKSSYNSPLHF. CDR3 nucleotide sequence: TGCGCCAGCAGCCAAGAGTTAAAGATCCGAAAGAGCTCCTATAATTCACCCCTCCACTTT.

This sequence joins TRBV7-9 and TRBJ2-1; TRBD1 matches at 9 bases. The CDR3 is 17 residues long. Germline lookup yields CDR1 SEHNR and CDR2 FQNEAQ (reference sequence). V shed 1 base, J shed 7 bases, and the junction held 11 bases outside the gene matches. Written as DNA, the CDR3 is TGTGCCAGCAGCTTAGGGGCGGGGACAGGGCCCGGTAATGAGCAGTTCTTC. The encoded protein is CASSLGAGTGPGNEQFF.

This clone has just one count. The chain recombines TRBV19 with TRBJ1-5; D unclear. Germline CDR1 LNHDA, CDR2 SQIVND (reference sequence). The CDR3 loop spans 14 amino acids. V dropped 5 bases and J dropped 7 bases, with 15 bases sitting between them. Here the CDR3 DNA reads TGTGCCAGTAGTTCAGACCGGGCGGGGCAGCCCCAGCATTTT. Its protein is CASSSDRAGQPQHF.

The chain has TRBV2 and TRBJ2-3; possible D gene TRBD2, 5 bases. V gave up 10 bases and J gave up 6 bases, with 17 bases separating them. Germline CDR1 is SNHLY and CDR2 is FYNNEI. This CDR3 contains 13 residues. The CDR3 spells CATSPEVDDTQYF. The CDR3 bases are TGTGCCACCTCCCCGGAGGTAGACGATACGCAGTATTTT.

The chain combines TRBV4-3 with TRBJ2-7; possibly TRBD1 for D (6 bases). The CDR3 totals 16 residues. The V end lost 1 base, the J end lost 3 bases, and 16 bases lay between the germline ends. The V gene's germline CDR1 is LGHNA and CDR2 YSLEER. The CDR3 sequence: CASSQVTGTFLYEQYF. The CDR3 DNA is TGCGCCAGCAGCCAAGTGACCGGGACATTCCTCTACGAGCAGTACTTC.

The rearrangement uses TRBV19 and TRBJ1-4, with D unclear. The germline V gene encodes CDR1 LNHDA and CDR2 SQIVND (reference sequence). The length of the CDR3 is 14 residues. The germline V and J ends were trimmed by 3 bases and 6 bases, with 11 bases remaining between them. This CDR3 reads CASSINANYEKLFF. The CDR3 coding sequence is TGTGCCAGTAGTATCAACGCAAACTATGAAAAACTGTTTTTT.

The chain carries TRBV5-4 and TRBJ2-5; 11 nucleotides agree with TRBD2. The CDR3 spans 15 residues. Germline loops: CDR1 SGHNT, CDR2 YYREEE (reference sequence). V was pared by 2 bases and J by 4 bases, with 4 bases of the junction left unmatched. CDR3 coding DNA: TGTGCCAGCAGCTTTAGCGGGGGGGTGATAGAGACCCAGTACTTC. Encoded protein: CASSFSGGVIETQYF.

V gene TRBV15 combines with J gene TRBJ1-5; D is undetermined. CDR3 length: 13 amino acids. Trimming removed 8 bases at V and 3 bases at J, with 11 bases between. Germline CDR1 LNHNV, CDR2 YYDKDF (reference sequence). CDR3 sequence (DNA): TGTGCCACCGCCTGGGAGAACAATCAGCCCCAGCATTTT. This gives the protein CATAWENNQPQHF.

The V and J genes are TRBV7-9 and TRBJ1-3; D might be TRBD1 (5 bases). The CDR3 covers 15 residues. Germline loops: CDR1 SEHNR, CDR2 FQNEAQ (reference sequence). V lost 4 bases and J lost 0, with 10 bases in between. In DNA form, the CDR3 reads TGTGCCAGCAGCTCGGGACTGAACTCTGGAAACACCATATATTTT. The encoded protein is CASSSGLNSGNTIYF.

The V gene is TRBV5-6, the J gene TRBJ1-1; D is uncertain. Looked up from germline, CDR1 is SGHDT and CDR2 is YYEEEE. This CDR3 region has 13 residues. Trimming shortened V by 4 bases and J by 8 bases, and 15 bases separated the two germline ends. For the CDR3, the DNA is TGTGCCAGCAGCCCCAGACTGAGCCCCGAAGCTTTCTTT. Its translation is CASSPRLSPEAFF.

This rearrangement joins TRBV3-1 (or the pseudogene TRBV3-2) to TRBJ1-3; D is ambiguous. The CDR3 has 15 amino acids. Trimming took off 1 base at V and 2 bases at J, with 9 bases between the two ends. The germline V gene encodes CDR1 LGHDT and CDR2 YNNKEL (reference sequence). CDR3 DNA: TGTGCCAGCAGCCAAGGCAGGTCGACTGGAAACACCATATATTTT. It encodes CASSQGRSTGNTIYF.

The genes are TRBV12-5 and TRBJ1-6, with 7 positions matching TRBD1. Germline V gene lookup returns CDR1 LGHNT and CDR2 FRNRAP. There are 20 residues in the CDR3. Losses at the gene ends were 2 bases for V and 0 bases for J; bases not matched to a gene: 13. CDR3 amino acids: CASGLIRTGTRSSYNSPLHF. The CDR3 region has the DNA TGTGCTAGTGGTTTGATCAGGACAGGAACCAGAAGCTCCTATAATTCACCCCTCCACTTT.

In its sample, this clone was seen a few times. DNA of the CDR3: TGTGCCACCAGCAGAGATGGGGGGGGCAGCTCCTACGAGCAGTACTTC. This sequence encodes CATSRDGGGSSYEQYF. This sequence joins TRBV15 and TRBJ2-7, with D perhaps matching TRBD2 (7 bases). V was shortened by 0 bases and J by 0 bases, with 12 bases between the two germline ends. CDR3 length equals 16 residues. Germline V gene data show CDR1 as LNHNV and CDR2 as YYDKDF (reference sequence). The full variable domain, in which reference TRBV15 and TRBJ2-7 provide the parts outside the CDR3, is DAMVIQNPRYQVTQFGKPVTLSCSQTLNHNVMYWYQQKSSQAPKLLFHYYDKDFNNEADTPDNFQSRRPNTSFCFLDIRSPGLGDTAMYLCATSRDGGGSSYEQYFGPGTRLTVT.

In this sample, this clone turned up once. The chain couples TRBV9 to TRBJ1-1, with D perhaps matching TRBD1 (5 bases). The CDR3 is made up of 14 amino acids. V shed 1 base and J shed 1 base, with 8 bases lying between them. CDR1 is SGDLS and CDR2 is YYNGEE in the germline V gene. CDR3 nucleotides: TGTGCCAGCAGCGTATTGACAGAGAACACTGAAGCTTTCTTT. Translating it yields CASSVLTENTEAFF.

This chain joins TRBV5-1 and TRBJ2-7; 13 bases are shared with TRBD2. The junction had 4 bases not matched to a gene; V was cut back by 4 bases and J by 9 bases. The CDR3 length is 13 residues. Germline V gene lookup returns CDR1 SGHRS and CDR2 YFSETQ. CDR3 nucleotide sequence: TGCGCCAGCAGCCTGGGACTAGCGGGACCGCAGTACTTC. Translating gives CASSLGLAGPQYF.

The chain recombines TRBV9 with TRBJ1-4; D is unresolved. This CDR3 has 16 amino acids. The ends were cut back, 3 bases at V and 3 bases at J, with 15 bases in the middle. The germline V gene has CDR1 SGDLS and CDR2 YYNGEE. This chain's CDR3 is CASSAHDRRANEKLFF. In DNA, the CDR3 is TGTGCCAGCAGCGCCCACGATAGGAGGGCTAATGAAAAACTGTTTTTT.

The chain has TRBV30 and TRBJ1-2; D remains ambiguous. Germline CDR1 and CDR2: GTSNPN and SVGIG (reference sequence). This CDR3 is 12 amino acids long. V gave up 4 bases and J gave up 3 bases, with 9 bases separating them. CDR3: CAWIENYYGYTF. DNA of the CDR3: TGTGCCTGGATAGAGAATTACTATGGCTACACCTTC.

With respect to this clone: Within the sample, other DNA sequences also encode this same CDR3. The genes are TRBV7-2 and TRBJ1-6, with TRBD1 matching 9 bases. This CDR3 has 15 amino acids. J gave up 9 bases and V 0 bases, and 3 bases lay outside the gene matches. Germline values: CDR1 SGHTA, CDR2 FQGNSA. CDR3 coding DNA: TGTGCCAGCAGCTTAGCGACAGGGGGTGGTTCACCCCTCCACTTT. Its translation: CASSLATGGGSPLHF.

This clone was detected a few times. The CDR3 reads CASSPGSGRETQYF. Written as DNA, the CDR3 is TGTGCCAGTAGTCCCGGGTCGGGTAGAGAGACCCAGTACTTC. The chain links TRBV19 to TRBJ2-5, with D unclear. Germline CDR1 is LNHDA and CDR2 is SQIVND (reference sequence). The ends were cut back, 5 bases at V and 4 bases at J, with 14 bases in the middle. The CDR3 sequence is 14 residues long.

This clone was seen only once. The rearrangement links TRBV7-2 to TRBJ1-2; D is ambiguous. The V gene lost 1 base and the J gene lost 8 bases, with 14 bases spanning the gap. This CDR3 is built from 14 residues. Per the germline V gene, CDR1 is SGHTA and CDR2 is FQGNSA. The CDR3 region is CASSLDLRKAGYTF. CDR3 in DNA: TGTGCCAGCAGCTTAGATCTACGAAAAGCCGGCTACACCTTC.

The chain combines TRBV23-1 with TRBJ1-2; D unclear. TRBV23-1 is identified as an open reading frame with a role that is uncertain. Trimming removed 3 bases at V and 4 bases at J, with 12 bases between. The CDR3 has 14 residues. The CDR3 coding sequence is TGCGCCAGCAGTCATCTCTCCCTTCTCTATGGCTACACCTTC. Its protein product is CASSHLSLLYGYTF.

The rearrangement joins TRBV29-1 to TRBJ2-1; possible D gene TRBD1, 5 bases. The CDR3 length is 13 residues. Germline-derived CDR1 and CDR2 are SQVTM and ANQGSEA. V shed 6 bases and J shed 0 bases, with 9 bases lying between them. CDR3 protein: CSVTGSSYNEQFF. The CDR3 DNA sequence: TGCAGCGTCACAGGTAGCTCCTACAATGAGCAGTTCTTC.

The V and J genes are TRBV27 and TRBJ1-6; 7 bases align to TRBD1. The V gene's germline CDR1 is MNHEY and CDR2 SMNVEV (reference sequence). J was trimmed by 8 bases and V by 3 bases; bases with no gene match: 4. The CDR3 totals 14 residues. The CDR3: CASSLYRGDSPLHF. The DNA of the CDR3 is TGTGCCAGCAGTTTGTACAGGGGAGATTCACCCCTCCACTTT.